The 21 T cell receptor beta chains presented below share a single source sample, sequenced in a study of blood T cells in healthy people across ages. Sample-barcoded 5' priming and a J-beta primer mix drove a second PCR of about 6 to 11 cycles. Via MiXCR, TCRdb re-called the 5' RACE reads, giving one row per CDR3 protein. Of some 1.5 million distinct CDR3 sequences in the sample, roughly 27% are singletons; the top ten hold less than 9.5%. Source material: blood. These receptors all come from a woman aged 25 to 39 in good health.

The CDR3 sequence: CASSSGLTYDNEQFF. Here the CDR3 DNA reads TGTGCCAGCAGCTCGGGACTAACATACGACAATGAGCAGTTCTTC. The chain carries TRBV11-2 and TRBJ2-1, with 7 bases fitting TRBD2. This CDR3 contains 15 residues. The V gene's germline CDR1 is SGHAT and CDR2 FQNNGV. V lost 4 bases to trimming and J lost 5 bases; unmatched junction nucleotides: 8.

This chain uses TRBV2 with TRBJ1-5; TRBD1 is a possible D gene (6 bases). The CDR3 is made up of 16 amino acids. The germline V gene has CDR1 SNHLY and CDR2 FYNNEI. Trimming shortened V by 6 bases and J by 2 bases, and 17 bases separated the two germline ends. CDR3 residues: CASRDRKDLGNQPQHF. The DNA for the CDR3 is TGTGCCAGCAGGGACAGAAAGGATTTAGGCAATCAGCCCCAGCATTTT.

The sample holds a few counts of this clonotype. The CDR3 reads CSGTGYPSNEQFF. The CDR3 nucleotides are TGCAGCGGGACAGGGTACCCTTCCAATGAGCAGTTCTTC. The V call is TRBV29-1, the J call TRBJ2-1, with TRBD1 matching 8 bases. CDR1 and CDR2 (germline): SQVTM, ANQGSEA. Germline trimming cut 7 bases from V and 6 bases from J; bases unmatched to any gene: 8. The CDR3 is made up of 13 amino acids.

The rearrangement joins TRBV3-1 to TRBJ1-2; D is possibly TRBD1 (6 bases). Germline values: CDR1 LGHDT, CDR2 YNNKEL (reference sequence). V was cut by 7 bases and J by 4 bases, with 25 bases left in between. This CDR3 region has 17 residues. CDR3 DNA sequence: TGTGCCAGCAACCGAGATCGGGGGATGACAGGTGTCTATGGCTACACCTTC. It codes for CASNRDRGMTGVYGYTF.

Ten or more counts support this clonotype. V usage is TRBV29-1 and J usage is TRBJ2-1; a weak D match, TRBD2 (6 bases). Trimming stripped 3 bases from V and 0 bases from J, with 15 bases between. CDR1 SQVTM and CDR2 ANQGSEA come from the germline V gene. The CDR3 runs to 16 residues. DNA for the CDR3: TGCAGCGTTGAGTGGCTAGCGAGACGCTCCTACAATGAGCAGTTCTTC. Protein sequence: CSVEWLARRSYNEQFF.

This chain joins TRBV14 and TRBJ2-5, with D possibly matching TRBD1 (6 bases). The CDR3 runs 16 residues. Trimming took 3 bases from V and 2 from J, leaving 16 bases between them. Germline V gene data show CDR1 as SGHDN and CDR2 as FVKESK. This CDR3 reads CASSHWYADRQETQYF. In DNA, the CDR3 is TGTGCCAGCAGCCATTGGTACGCGGACAGACAAGAGACCCAGTACTTC.

There are many counts of this clonotype. J is TRBJ2-7 and V is TRBV27; unclear D gene. V dropped 11 bases and J dropped 0 bases, with 2 bases sitting between them. This CDR3 contains 9 residues. CDR1 is MNHEY, CDR2 SMNVEV, per germline (reference sequence). Here the CDR3 reads CAGSYEQYF. As DNA, the CDR3 is TGTGCCGGCTCCTACGAGCAGTACTTC.

To note about this clonotype: This may be a read error, as it is one base from a much larger clone. The genes are TRBV6-2 or TRBV6-3 and TRBJ2-7; 9 bases match TRBD2. The germline V gene encodes CDR1 MNHEY and CDR2 SVGEGT. This CDR3 region has 20 residues. J lost 0 bases, V lost 1 base, and 16 bases had no gene match. The CDR3 DNA follows: TGTGCCAGCAGTTACTTGGAGACTAGCGGACCCGTTAGGAGCTCCTACGAGCAGTACTTC. Translating it yields CASSYLETSGPVRSSYEQYF.

A single count supports this clonotype. This chain connects TRBV30 to TRBJ1-6; no clear D gene. The CDR3 length is 14 residues. V lost 1 base and J 7 bases, leaving 11 bases between the germline ends. CDR1 GTSNPN and CDR2 SVGIG come from the germline V gene (reference sequence). The CDR3 is CAWSDGPGNSPLHF. CDR3 in DNA: TGTGCCTGGAGTGATGGACCGGGGAATTCACCCCTCCACTTT.

The rearrangement uses TRBV5-1 and TRBJ1-4; D remains unclear. The CDR3 is 14 residues long. Germline V gene data show CDR1 as SGHRS and CDR2 as YFSETQ. V lost 2 bases to trimming and J lost 3 bases, with 8 bases between them. The CDR3 protein is CASSFSQANEKLFF. The CDR3 DNA reads as TGCGCCAGCAGCTTCAGTCAGGCTAATGAAAAACTGTTTTTT.

The rearrangement joins TRBV6-1 to TRBJ2-5, with unresolved D. Germline V gives CDR1 MNHNS, CDR2 SASEGT. The CDR3 sequence is 14 residues long. Trimming removed 1 base from V and 5 bases from J, with 11 bases in between. DNA of the CDR3: TGTGCCAGCAGTGAAGAGGCACGGTTGGAGACCCAGTACTTC. This translates into CASSEEARLETQYF.

This clonotype has just a few counts. The V gene is TRBV20-1, the J gene TRBJ2-7, with 9 positions matching TRBD2. This CDR3 has 17 amino acids. The V segment lost 5 bases and the J segment 3 bases; nucleotides outside the gene matches: 17. Germline-derived CDR1 and CDR2 are DFQATT and SNEGSKA (reference sequence). The CDR3 region is CSARTSVRRVGLYEQYF. Written as DNA, the CDR3 is TGCAGTGCTCGGACTAGCGTCCGCCGTGTGGGCCTCTACGAGCAGTACTTC.

This clonotype occurred many times. This sequence joins TRBV7-2 and TRBJ2-7; the match to TRBD2 covers 10 bases. The germline V gene has CDR1 SGHTA and CDR2 FQGNSA. The length of the CDR3 is 16 residues. Unmatched junction bases numbered 10, after V lost 4 bases and J lost 4 bases. CDR3 sequence: CASSSRTSGDPYEQYF. Written as DNA, the CDR3 is TGTGCCAGCAGCTCCCGGACTAGCGGCGATCCTTACGAGCAGTACTTC.

The gene calls are TRBV24-1 and TRBJ2-1, with 7 bases identical to TRBD2. V dropped 4 bases and J dropped 1; count of bases not matched to a gene: 6. The CDR3 extends over 16 amino acids. CDR1 is KGHDR and CDR2 is SFDVKD in the germline V gene. CDR3 sequence (DNA): TGTGCCACCAGTGACGACCAAGCGGGGTCCTACAATGAGCAGTTCTTC. It translates to CATSDDQAGSYNEQFF.

V and J are TRBV20-1 and TRBJ2-7; the match to TRBD2 covers 13 bases. This CDR3 is built from 19 residues. The germline V gene encodes CDR1 DFQATT and CDR2 SNEGSKA (reference sequence). The V and J ends lost 4 bases and 7 bases, in that order; junction bases with no gene match: 22. CDR3 nucleotide sequence: TGCAGTGCTATCACACCGACTAGCGGGGGGTCTGGCTCCTACAATGAGCAGTACTTC. The encoded protein is CSAITPTSGGSGSYNEQYF.

This clonotype was seen more than once but under ten times. The chain is built from TRBV5-1 and TRBJ1-4; 8 nucleotides line up with TRBD1. The CDR3 contains 15 residues. V trimming: 1 base; J trimming: 6 bases; junction bases outside the gene matches: 5. CDR1 and CDR2 (germline): SGHRS, YFSETQ. CDR3 DNA: TGCGCCAGCAGCTTGTCAGGGGGCAAGGATGAAAAACTGTTTTTT. Its translation is CASSLSGGKDEKLFF.

This clonotype turned up a few times. V gene TRBV7-2 combines with J gene TRBJ2-1; 10 bases match TRBD2. Germline V gene data show CDR1 as SGHTA and CDR2 as FQGNSA. The CDR3 sequence is 19 residues long. V was pared by 3 bases and J by 9 bases, with 20 bases of the junction left unmatched. The CDR3: CASSLHASGSSTIGSEQFF. Written as DNA, the CDR3 is TGTGCCAGCAGCTTGCACGCTAGCGGGAGTTCAACAATTGGGAGTGAGCAGTTCTTC. The full variable domain, rest sourced from reference TRBV7-2 and TRBJ2-1, is GAGVSQSPSNKVTEKGKDVELRCDPISGHTALYWYRQSLGQGLEFLIYFQGNSAPDKSGLPSDRFSAERTGGSVSTLTIQRTQQEDSAVYLCASSLHASGSSTIGSEQFFGPGTRLTVL.

In regard to this clonotype: This clone may be a read error of a much larger clone one base away. The chain is built from TRBV4-1 and TRBJ2-1, with D uncertain. The CDR3 is 14 residues long. Per germline, CDR1 MGHRA and CDR2 YSYEKL. The CDR3 is CASSQLAGYSEQFF. CDR3 coding DNA: TGCGCCAGCAGCCAATTAGCAGGTTACAGTGAGCAGTTCTTC.

The J gene is TRBJ2-3, the V gene TRBV5-1, with D possibly matching TRBD1 (5 bases). The J call may be mistaken, given a closer DNA end match to TRBJ1-5. This CDR3 has 14 amino acids. Germline CDR1 SGHRS, CDR2 YFSETQ. The CDR3 loop reads CASSLYGETDTQHF. CDR3 nucleotide sequence: TGCGCCAGCAGCTTGTACGGGGAGACAGATACGCAGCATTTT.

The chain combines TRBV7-3 with TRBJ2-6, with TRBD2 identical over 10 bases. V shed 2 bases, J shed 2 bases, and the junction held 9 bases outside the gene matches. The CDR3 totals 19 residues. Germline CDR1 is SGHTA and CDR2 is FQGTGA. In DNA, the CDR3 is TGTGCCAGCAGCTTAGCCCCCAGCGGGGGGGCCACTGGGGCCAACGTCCTGACTTTC. Protein: CASSLAPSGGATGANVLTF. The variable domain in full, completed from reference TRBV7-3 and TRBJ2-6, reads GAGVSQTPSNKVTEKGKYVELRCDPISGHTALYWYRQSLGQGPEFLIYFQGTGAADDSGLPNDRFFAVRPEGSVSTLKIQRTERGDSAVYLCASSLAPSGGATGANVLTFGAGSRLTVL.

This CDR3 is CASCRDNYGYTF. DNA of the CDR3: TGTGCCAGCTGCAGGGACAACTATGGCTACACCTTC. This sequence joins TRBV12-3 or TRBV12-4 and TRBJ1-2, with D possibly matching TRBD1 (5 bases). This CDR3 has 12 residues. V was trimmed by 8 bases and J by 2 bases, leaving 9 bases between them.